The subject of this entry is one TCR beta chain. Its antigen is currently unknown. The germline CDR1 and CDR2 sequences are SGHKS and YYEKEE (reference sequence). With 0 bases removed from V and 5 bases from J, the gap between germline ends came to 9 bases. There are 14 residues in the CDR3. This entry comes from a study of cytomegalovirus exposure and HLA in healthy donors. Study results and caveats: Using a false discovery rate of 0.05, a later analysis showed that roughly 16,000 TCR beta sequences were associated with HLA alleles.

The PCR made use of 60 Vbeta and 13 Jbeta primers. In the source study's methods: Tens of millions of unique TCR beta chains, 8.5 million to 14 million shared, were counted in a later analysis. The repertoire was sequenced with immunoSEQ multiplex PCR; TCRdb's copy has only in-frame clones and lacks some. The DNA was the basis for D and trimming; V, J and clone size are from that table. The sample consists of fewer than 250,000 clones, roughly 80% of them appearing once. This receptor was identified in a young man in good health and CMV-seronegative. Sequences were obtained from PBMCs. V and J are TRBV5-5 and TRBJ1-3; D uncertain. The CDR3 nucleotides read TGTGCCAGCAGCTTGGTCCACGGGAGAAACACCATATATTTT. This translates into CASSLVHGRNTIYF.